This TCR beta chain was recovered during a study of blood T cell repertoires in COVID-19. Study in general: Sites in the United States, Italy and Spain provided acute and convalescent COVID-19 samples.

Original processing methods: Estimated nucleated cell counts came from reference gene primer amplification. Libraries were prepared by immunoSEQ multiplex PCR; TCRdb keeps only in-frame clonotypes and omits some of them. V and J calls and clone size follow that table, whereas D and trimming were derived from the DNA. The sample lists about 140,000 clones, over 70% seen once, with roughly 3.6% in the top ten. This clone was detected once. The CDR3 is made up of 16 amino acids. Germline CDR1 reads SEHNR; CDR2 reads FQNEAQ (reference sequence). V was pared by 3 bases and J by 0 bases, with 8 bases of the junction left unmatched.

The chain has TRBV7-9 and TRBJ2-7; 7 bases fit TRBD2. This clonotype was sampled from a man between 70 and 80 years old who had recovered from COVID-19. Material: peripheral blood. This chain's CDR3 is CASSFLLGGSSYEQYF. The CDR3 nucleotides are TGTGCCAGCAGCTTTTTGCTGGGCGGGAGCTCCTACGAGCAGTACTTC. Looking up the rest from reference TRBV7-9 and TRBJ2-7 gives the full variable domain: DTGVSQNPRHKITKRGQNVTFRCDPISEHNRLYWYRQTLGQGPEFLTYFQNEAQLEKSRLLSDRFSAERPKGSFSTLEIQRTEQGDSAMYLCASSFLLGGSSYEQYFGPGTRLTVT.